This TCR beta chain was found in a study of brain metastases from non-small cell lung cancer. The data were produced by immunoSEQ multiplex PCR, yet TCRdb's version contains in-frame clones alone and is incomplete. This table holds thousands of clones, 70% to 90% found once. The receptor comes from a donor aged 40 or older with non-small cell lung cancer. Input material: primary lung tumor tissue.

CDR3 in amino acids: CASSSGLLGTEAFF. DNA for the CDR3: TGTGCCAGCAGCTCGGGACTCCTGGGGACTGAAGCTTTCTTT. V and J are TRBV7-3 and TRBJ1-1, with TRBD1 as a possible D gene (5 bases). The CDR3 covers 14 residues. Trimming stripped 4 bases from V and 5 bases from J, with 14 bases between. The germline CDR1 and CDR2 sequences are SGHTA and FQGTGA. Full variable domain (outside the CDR3, taken from reference TRBV7-3 and TRBJ1-1): GAGVSQTPSNKVTEKGKYVELRCDPISGHTALYWYRQSLGQGPEFLIYFQGTGAADDSGLPNDRFFAVRPEGSVSTLKIQRTERGDSAVYLCASSSGLLGTEAFFGQGTRLTVV.